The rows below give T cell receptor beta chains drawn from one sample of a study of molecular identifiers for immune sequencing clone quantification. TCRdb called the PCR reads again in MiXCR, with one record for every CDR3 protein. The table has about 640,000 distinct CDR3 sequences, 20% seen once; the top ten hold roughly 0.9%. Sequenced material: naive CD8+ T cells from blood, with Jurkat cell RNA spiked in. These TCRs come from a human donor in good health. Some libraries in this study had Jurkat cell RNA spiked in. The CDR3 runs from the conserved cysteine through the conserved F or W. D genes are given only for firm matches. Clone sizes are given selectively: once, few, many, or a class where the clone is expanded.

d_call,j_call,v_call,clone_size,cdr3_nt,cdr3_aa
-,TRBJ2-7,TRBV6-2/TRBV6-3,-,TGTGCCACCCAGTCCTACGAGCAGTACTTC,CATQSYEQYF
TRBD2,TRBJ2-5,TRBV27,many,TGTGCCAGCAGTTCCGGACTAGCCCAAGAGACCCAGTACTTC,CASSSGLAQETQYF
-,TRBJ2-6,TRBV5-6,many,TGTGCCAGCAGCGGAGGGATTGGGGCCAACGTCCTGACTTTC,CASSGGIGANVLTF
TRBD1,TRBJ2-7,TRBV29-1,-,TGCAGCGTTGAATCCGGGACAGGGGCCTACGAGCAGTACTTC,CSVESGTGAYEQYF
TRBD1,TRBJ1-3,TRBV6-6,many,TGTGCCAGCAGCCAGCCAGGGGGAATACTCGGAAACACCATATATTTT,CASSQPGGILGNTIYF
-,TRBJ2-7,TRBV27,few,TGTGCCAGCAGACGTTACTTCCTGGAGGGACACTACGAGCAGTACTTC,CASRRYFLEGHYEQYF
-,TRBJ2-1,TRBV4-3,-,TGCGCCAGCAGCCAAGAAACAGGACCGAGTAATGATGAGCAGTTCTTC,CASSQETGPSNDEQFF
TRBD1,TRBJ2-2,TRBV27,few,TGTGCCAGCAGTCCCAACAGGGGGCGCGGAAACACCGGGGAGCTGTTTTTT,CASSPNRGRGNTGELFF
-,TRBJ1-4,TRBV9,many,TGTGCCAGCAGCGTCGGGGGGTCCGACGAAAAACTGTTTTTT,CASSVGGSDEKLFF
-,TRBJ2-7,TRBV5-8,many,TGTGCCAGCAGCTTGGGACAGGGGACTACCTACGAGCAGTACTTC,CASSLGQGTTYEQYF
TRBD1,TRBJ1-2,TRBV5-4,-,TGTGCCAGCAGCTTAGACAGGGCCCATGGCTACACCTTC,CASSLDRAHGYTF
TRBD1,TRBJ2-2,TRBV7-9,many,TGTGCCAGCAGCCCCACAGGGGGCAGGAACACCGGGGAGCTGTTTTTT,CASSPTGGRNTGELFF
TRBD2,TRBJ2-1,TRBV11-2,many,TGTGCCAGCAGCTTTCGGCGGGAGAGGGCCAATGAGCAGTTCTTC,CASSFRRERANEQFF
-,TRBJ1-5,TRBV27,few,TGTGCCAGCAGTTTTCTCGGACACGCGGGTCAGCCCCAGCATTTT,CASSFLGHAGQPQHF
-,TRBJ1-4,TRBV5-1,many,TGCGCCAGCAGCTTGGAGGATGGGGAAAAACTGTTTTTT,CASSLEDGEKLFF
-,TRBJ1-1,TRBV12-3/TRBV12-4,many,TGTGCCAGCAGTTTTGGCTTTTCGGGGCGTGAGACTGAAGCTTTCTTT,CASSFGFSGRETEAFF
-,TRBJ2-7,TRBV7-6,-,TGTGCCAGCAGCTTAGCGGGGACGGCTAAGCAGTACTTC,CASSLAGTAKQYF
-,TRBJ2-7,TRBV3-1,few,TGTGCCAGCAGCCAAGTAGGGATCCCAAGCTACGAGCAGTACTTC,CASSQVGIPSYEQYF
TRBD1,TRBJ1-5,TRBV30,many,TGTGCCTGGAGTACCGGGACAGGCGGTAGCAATCAGCCCCAGCATTTT,CAWSTGTGGSNQPQHF
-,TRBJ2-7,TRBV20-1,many,TGCAGTGCTAGAGATACAGGGACCTACTACGAGCAGTACTTC,CSARDTGTYYEQYF
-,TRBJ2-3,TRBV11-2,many,TGTGCCAGCAGCCCCCTAACCCCAGATACGCAGTATTTT,CASSPLTPDTQYF
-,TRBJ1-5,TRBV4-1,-,TGCGCCAGCAGCCAAGGCGAAGGGGGAGGCAATCAGCCCCAGCATTTT,CASSQGEGGGNQPQHF
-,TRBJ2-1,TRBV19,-,TGTGCCAGTAGTCCAAGGGTCGTCCACAATGAGCAGTTCTTC,CASSPRVVHNEQFF
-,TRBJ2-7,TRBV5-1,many,TGCGCCAGCAGCTTGCTCCCCGGGACCCAACGCTACGAGCAGTACTTC,CASSLLPGTQRYEQYF
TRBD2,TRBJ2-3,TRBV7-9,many,TGTGCCAGCAGCTCTCAGGAGCTAGCGGCTTATACGCAGTATTTT,CASSSQELAAYTQYF
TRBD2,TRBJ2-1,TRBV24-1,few,TGTGCCACCAGTGATCGGACTAGCGGGAGGTTCTCCTACAATGAGCAGTTCTTC,CATSDRTSGRFSYNEQFF
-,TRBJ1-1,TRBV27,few,TGTGCCAGCAGTCCCTCGACGGGGGGTTGGACTGAAGCTTTCTTT,CASSPSTGGWTEAFF
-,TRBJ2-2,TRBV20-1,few,TGCAGTGCCAGCTACACCGGGGAGCTGTTTTTT,CSASYTGELFF
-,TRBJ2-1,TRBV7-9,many,TGTGCCAGCAGCCCCACGAGGGGGGGCGCGACAATTGGTGAGCAGTTCTTC,CASSPTRGGATIGEQFF
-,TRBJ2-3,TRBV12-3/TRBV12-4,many,TGTGCCAGCAGTTACCCCCCCTCAGATACGCAGTATTTT,CASSYPPSDTQYF
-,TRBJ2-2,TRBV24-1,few,TGTGCCACCAGTGAAACAGGGAACCAGGATGCCGGGGAGCTGTTTTTT,CATSETGNQDAGELFF
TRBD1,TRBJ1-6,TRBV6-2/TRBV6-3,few,TGTGCCAGCAGTGGGACAGGCGGTTCACCCCTCCACTTT,CASSGTGGSPLHF
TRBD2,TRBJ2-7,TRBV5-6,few,TGTGCCAGCAGCGACCCGACTAGCGGGGGATCCTACGAGCAGTACTTC,CASSDPTSGGSYEQYF
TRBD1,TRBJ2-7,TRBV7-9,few,TGTGCCAGCAGCAAAGGAGGCTGGGACAGGGGGGTATACGAGCAGTACTTC,CASSKGGWDRGVYEQYF
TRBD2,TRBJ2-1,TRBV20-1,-,TGCAGTGCTAGAGGACTTACTAGCGGGGCCTACAATGAGCAGTTCTTC,CSARGLTSGAYNEQFF
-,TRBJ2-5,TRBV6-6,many,TGTGCCAGCAGTTTAGAATATACAGGGGAGGGAGAGACCCAGTACTTC,CASSLEYTGEGETQYF
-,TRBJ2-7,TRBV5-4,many,TGTGCCAGCAGCTCTGGACTGAGACCCTACGAGCAGTACTTC,CASSSGLRPYEQYF
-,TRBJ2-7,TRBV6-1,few,TGTGCCAGCAGTTGGGGGTTCACCTACGAGCAGTACTTC,CASSWGFTYEQYF
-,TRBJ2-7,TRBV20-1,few,TGCAGTGCTGGAGGACTCGTACCCTACGAGCAGTACTTC,CSAGGLVPYEQYF
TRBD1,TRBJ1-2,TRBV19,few,TGTGCCAGTAGTGGACAGGGGGCTGATGGCTACACCTTC,CASSGQGADGYTF
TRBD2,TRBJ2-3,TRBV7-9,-,TGTGCCAGCAGCTCGCTGACTAGCGGGGAGGGCGATACGCAGTATTTT,CASSSLTSGEGDTQYF
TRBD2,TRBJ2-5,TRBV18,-,TGTGCCAGCTCAGAACTAGCGGGAGGGCCTCCAGAGACCCAGTACTTC,CASSELAGGPPETQYF
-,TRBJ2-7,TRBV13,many,TGTGCCAGCAGCTTAGGTGATTCTAGCTTGTACGAGCAGTACTTC,CASSLGDSSLYEQYF
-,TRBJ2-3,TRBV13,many,TGTGCCAGCAGCCCCCATAGCACAGATACGCAGTATTTT,CASSPHSTDTQYF
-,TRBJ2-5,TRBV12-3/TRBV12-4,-,TGTGCCGGCAGTTTGTTCATGGGCCAAGAGACCCAGTACTTC,CAGSLFMGQETQYF
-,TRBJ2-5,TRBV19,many,TGTGCCAGTAGCGCAGGGTATCAAGAGACCCAGTACTTC,CASSAGYQETQYF
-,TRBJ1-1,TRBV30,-,TGTGCCCGGAGTGTGGGCTGGAACACTGAAGCTTTCTTT,CARSVGWNTEAFF
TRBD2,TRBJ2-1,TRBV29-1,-,TGCAGCGTTGGGGAAGCGGGACTATACAATGAGCAGTTCTTC,CSVGEAGLYNEQFF
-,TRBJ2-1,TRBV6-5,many,TGTGCCAGCAATGGGCAGCACAATGAGCAGTTCTTC,CASNGQHNEQFF
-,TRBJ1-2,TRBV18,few,TGTGCCAGCTCGGATGCGTGGGGCTACACCTTC,CASSDAWGYTF
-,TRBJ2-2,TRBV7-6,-,TGTGCCAGCGGCTTAGACGCGGAGGGGCGTACCGGGGAGCTGTTTTTT,CASGLDAEGRTGELFF
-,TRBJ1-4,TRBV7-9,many,TGTGCCAGCAGCTTCCCGGACAAAAGAACTAATGAAAAACTGTTTTTT,CASSFPDKRTNEKLFF
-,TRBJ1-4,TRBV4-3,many,TGCGCCAGCAGCCAAGATATCCAACCCAGGGGTGAAAAACTGTTTTTT,CASSQDIQPRGEKLFF
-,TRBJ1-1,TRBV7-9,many,TGTGCCAGCAGCTTAGAGCATAAGGGGACTGAAGCTTTCTTT,CASSLEHKGTEAFF
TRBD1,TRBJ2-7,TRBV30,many,TGTGCCTCGGACAGGGGGCTAAGGGAGCAGTACTTC,CASDRGLREQYF